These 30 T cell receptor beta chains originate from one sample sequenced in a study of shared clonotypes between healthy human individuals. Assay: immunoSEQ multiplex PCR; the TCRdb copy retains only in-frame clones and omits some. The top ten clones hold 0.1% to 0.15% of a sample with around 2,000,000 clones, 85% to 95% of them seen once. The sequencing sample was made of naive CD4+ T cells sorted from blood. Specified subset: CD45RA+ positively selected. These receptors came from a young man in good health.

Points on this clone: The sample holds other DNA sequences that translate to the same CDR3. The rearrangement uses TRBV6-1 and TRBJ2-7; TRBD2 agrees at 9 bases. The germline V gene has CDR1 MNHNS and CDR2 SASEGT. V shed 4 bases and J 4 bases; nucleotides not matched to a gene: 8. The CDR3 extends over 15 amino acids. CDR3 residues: CASSVGTAGGYEQYF. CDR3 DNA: TGTGCCAGCAGTGTCGGCACAGCGGGGGGTTACGAGCAGTACTTC.

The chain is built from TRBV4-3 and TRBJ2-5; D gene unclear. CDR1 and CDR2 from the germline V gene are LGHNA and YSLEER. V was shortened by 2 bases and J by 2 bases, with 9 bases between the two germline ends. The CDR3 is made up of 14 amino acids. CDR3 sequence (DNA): TGCGCCAGCAGCCAATCCCTAGTTCAAGAGACCCAGTACTTC. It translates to CASSQSLVQETQYF.

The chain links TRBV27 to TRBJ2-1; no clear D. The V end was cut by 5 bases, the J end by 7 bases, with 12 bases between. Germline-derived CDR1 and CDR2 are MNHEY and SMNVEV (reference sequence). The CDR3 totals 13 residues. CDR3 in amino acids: CASSPRAANEQFF. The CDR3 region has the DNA TGTGCCAGCAGTCCCCGGGCCGCAAATGAGCAGTTCTTC.

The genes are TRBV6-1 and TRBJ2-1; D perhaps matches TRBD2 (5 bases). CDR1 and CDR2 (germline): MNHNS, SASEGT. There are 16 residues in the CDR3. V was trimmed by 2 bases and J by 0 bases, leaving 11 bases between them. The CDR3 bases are TGTGCCAGCAGTGAATTAAGCGGTCTCTCCTACAATGAGCAGTTCTTC. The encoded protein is CASSELSGLSYNEQFF.

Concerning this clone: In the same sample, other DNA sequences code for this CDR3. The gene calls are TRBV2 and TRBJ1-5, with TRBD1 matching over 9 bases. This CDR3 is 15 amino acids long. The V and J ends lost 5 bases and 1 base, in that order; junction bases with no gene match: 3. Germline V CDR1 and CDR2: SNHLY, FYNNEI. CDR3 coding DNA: TGTGCCAGCAGTCCGGGACAGGGAAGCAATCAGCCCCAGCATTTT. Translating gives CASSPGQGSNQPQHF.

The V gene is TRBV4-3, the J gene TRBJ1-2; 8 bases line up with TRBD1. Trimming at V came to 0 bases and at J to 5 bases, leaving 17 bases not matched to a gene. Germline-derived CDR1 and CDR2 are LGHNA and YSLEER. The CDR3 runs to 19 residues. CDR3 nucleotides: TGCGCCAGCAGCCAAGATATGGCAGGGGGCGCCTTAGGGGCTTATGGCTACACCTTC. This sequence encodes CASSQDMAGGALGAYGYTF.

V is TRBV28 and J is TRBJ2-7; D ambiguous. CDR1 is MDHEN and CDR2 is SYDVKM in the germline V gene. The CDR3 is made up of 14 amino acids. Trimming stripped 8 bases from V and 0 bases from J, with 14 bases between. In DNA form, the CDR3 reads TGTGCCAGCCAGTGGGCAGCACACTCCTACGAGCAGTACTTC. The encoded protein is CASQWAAHSYEQYF.

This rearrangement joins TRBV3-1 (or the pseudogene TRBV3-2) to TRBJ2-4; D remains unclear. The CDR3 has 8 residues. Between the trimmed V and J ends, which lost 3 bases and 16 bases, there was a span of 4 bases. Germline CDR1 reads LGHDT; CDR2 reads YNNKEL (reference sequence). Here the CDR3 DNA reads TGTGCCAGCAGCCACGAATACTTC. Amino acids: CASSHEYF.

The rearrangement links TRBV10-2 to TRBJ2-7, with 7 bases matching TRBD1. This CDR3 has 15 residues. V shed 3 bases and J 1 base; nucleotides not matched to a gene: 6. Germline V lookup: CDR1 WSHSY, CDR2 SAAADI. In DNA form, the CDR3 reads TGCGCCAGCAGTGATCCCGACAGGGCATCCTACGAGCAGTACTTC. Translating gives CASSDPDRASYEQYF.

CDR3 DNA sequence: TGTGCCAGCAGCTTGTTCAGTACCTCCACAGATACGCAGTATTTT. Encoded protein: CASSLFSTSTDTQYF. The gene calls are TRBV5-4 and TRBJ2-3; D is ambiguous. Trimming removed 1 base at V and 2 bases at J, with 11 bases between. From germline, CDR1 is SGHNT and CDR2 YYREEE (reference sequence). The CDR3 consists of 15 residues.

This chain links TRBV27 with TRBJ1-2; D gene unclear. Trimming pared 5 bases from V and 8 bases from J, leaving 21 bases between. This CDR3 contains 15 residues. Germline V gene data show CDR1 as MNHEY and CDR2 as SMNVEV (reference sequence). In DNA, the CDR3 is TGTGCCAGCAGTGCCGGAGGAGGGCTGGGTGTAGGCTACACCTTC. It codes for CASSAGGGLGVGYTF.

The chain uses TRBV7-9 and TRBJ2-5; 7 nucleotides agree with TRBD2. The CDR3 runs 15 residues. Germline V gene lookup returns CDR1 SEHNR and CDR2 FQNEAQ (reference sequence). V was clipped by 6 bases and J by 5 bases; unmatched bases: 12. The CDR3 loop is CASRLGTPGGETQYF. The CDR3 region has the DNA TGTGCCAGCAGGCTTGGGACGCCCGGGGGGGAGACCCAGTACTTC.

The CDR3 coding sequence is TGTGCCAGCAGTTTAGTGTGGGATCAGCCCCAGCATTTT. Amino acid sequence: CASSLVWDQPQHF. The V and J genes are TRBV28 and TRBJ1-5, with unresolved D. Between the trimmed V and J ends, which lost 2 bases and 5 bases, there was a span of 7 bases. There are 13 residues in the CDR3. Per germline, CDR1 MDHEN and CDR2 SYDVKM.

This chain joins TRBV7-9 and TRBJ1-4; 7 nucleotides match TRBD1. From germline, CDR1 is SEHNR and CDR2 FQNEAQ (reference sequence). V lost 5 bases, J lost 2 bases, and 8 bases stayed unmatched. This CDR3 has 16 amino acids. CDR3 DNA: TGTGCCAGCAGCCTTACTTCGGGACAGACTAATGAAAAACTGTTTTTT. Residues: CASSLTSGQTNEKLFF.

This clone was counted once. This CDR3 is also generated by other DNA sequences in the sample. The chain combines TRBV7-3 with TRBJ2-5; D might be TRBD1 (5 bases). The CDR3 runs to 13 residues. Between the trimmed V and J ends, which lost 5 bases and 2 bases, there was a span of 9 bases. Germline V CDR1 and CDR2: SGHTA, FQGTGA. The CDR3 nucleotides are TGTGCCAGCAGCCCGACAGTTCAAGAGACCCAGTACTTC. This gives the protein CASSPTVQETQYF.

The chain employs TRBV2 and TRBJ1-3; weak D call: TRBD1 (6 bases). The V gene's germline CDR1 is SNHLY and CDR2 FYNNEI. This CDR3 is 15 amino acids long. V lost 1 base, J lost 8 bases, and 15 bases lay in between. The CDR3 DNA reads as TGTGCCAGCAGTGAAGGGCGGGGGCCCAGGTACACCATATATTTT. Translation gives CASSEGRGPRYTIYF.

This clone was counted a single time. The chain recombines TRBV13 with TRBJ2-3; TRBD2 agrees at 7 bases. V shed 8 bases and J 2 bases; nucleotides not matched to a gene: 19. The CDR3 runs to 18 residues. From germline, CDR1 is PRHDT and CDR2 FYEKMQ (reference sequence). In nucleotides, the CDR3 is TGTGCCAGCTCGGGAGGACTTTCCGAATTATGGGACACAGATACGCAGTATTTT. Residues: CASSGGLSELWDTDTQYF.

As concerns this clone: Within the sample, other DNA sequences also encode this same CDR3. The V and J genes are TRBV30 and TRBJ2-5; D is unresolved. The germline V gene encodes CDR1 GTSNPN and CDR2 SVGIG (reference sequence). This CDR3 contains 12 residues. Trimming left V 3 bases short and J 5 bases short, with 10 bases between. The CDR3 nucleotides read TGTGCCTGGAGCGGTAGAGTGGAGACCCAGTACTTC. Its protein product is CAWSGRVETQYF.

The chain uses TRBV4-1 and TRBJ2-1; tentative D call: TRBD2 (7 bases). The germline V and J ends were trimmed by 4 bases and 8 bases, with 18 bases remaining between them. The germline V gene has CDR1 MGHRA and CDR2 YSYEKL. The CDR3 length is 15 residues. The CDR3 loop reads CASSRGLGGQHEQFF. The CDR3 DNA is TGCGCCAGCAGCCGGGGCTTGGGGGGGCAACATGAGCAGTTCTTC.

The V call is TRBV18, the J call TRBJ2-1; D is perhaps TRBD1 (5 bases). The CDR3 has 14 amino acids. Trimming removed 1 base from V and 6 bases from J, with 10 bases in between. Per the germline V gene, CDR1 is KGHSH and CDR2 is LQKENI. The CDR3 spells CASSPLQAPNEQFF. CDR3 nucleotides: TGTGCCAGCTCACCACTACAGGCTCCCAATGAGCAGTTCTTC.

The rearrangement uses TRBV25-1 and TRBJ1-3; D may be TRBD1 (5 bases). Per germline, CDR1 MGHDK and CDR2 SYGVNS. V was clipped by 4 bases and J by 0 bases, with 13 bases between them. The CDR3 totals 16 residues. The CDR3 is CASSAWDGSSGNTIYF. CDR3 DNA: TGTGCCAGCAGTGCATGGGACGGAAGCTCTGGAAACACCATATATTTT.

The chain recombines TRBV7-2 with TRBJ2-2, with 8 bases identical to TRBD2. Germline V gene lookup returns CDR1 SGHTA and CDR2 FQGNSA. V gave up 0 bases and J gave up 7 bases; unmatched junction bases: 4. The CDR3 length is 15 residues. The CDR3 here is CASSLAHAGGGELFF. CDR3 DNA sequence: TGTGCCAGCAGCTTAGCTCATGCGGGGGGCGGGGAGCTGTTTTTT.

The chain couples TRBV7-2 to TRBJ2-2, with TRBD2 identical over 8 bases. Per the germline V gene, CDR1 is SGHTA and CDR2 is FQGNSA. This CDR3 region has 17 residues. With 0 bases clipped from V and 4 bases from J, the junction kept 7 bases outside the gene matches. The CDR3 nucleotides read TGTGCCAGCAGCTTAGCCAGGCCTAGCGGGCCCACCGGGGAGCTGTTTTTT. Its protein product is CASSLARPSGPTGELFF.

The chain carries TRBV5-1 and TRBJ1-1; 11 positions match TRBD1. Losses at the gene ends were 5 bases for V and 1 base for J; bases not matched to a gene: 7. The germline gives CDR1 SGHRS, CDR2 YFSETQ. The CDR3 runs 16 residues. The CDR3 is CASRPGQGAGNTEAFF. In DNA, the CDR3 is TGCGCCAGCAGACCCGGACAGGGGGCAGGGAACACTGAAGCTTTCTTT.

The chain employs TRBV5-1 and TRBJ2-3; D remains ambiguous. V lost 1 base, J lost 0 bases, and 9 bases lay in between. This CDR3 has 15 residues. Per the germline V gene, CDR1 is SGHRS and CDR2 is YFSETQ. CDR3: CASSLPTTSTDTQYF. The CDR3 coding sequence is TGCGCCAGCAGCTTGCCTACGACTAGCACAGATACGCAGTATTTT. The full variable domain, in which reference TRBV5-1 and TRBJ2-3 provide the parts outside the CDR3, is KAGVTQTPRYLIKTRGQQVTLSCSPISGHRSVSWYQQTPGQGLQFLFEYFSETQRNKGNFPGRFSGRQFSNSRSEMNVSTLELGDSALYLCASSLPTTSTDTQYFGPGTRLTVL.

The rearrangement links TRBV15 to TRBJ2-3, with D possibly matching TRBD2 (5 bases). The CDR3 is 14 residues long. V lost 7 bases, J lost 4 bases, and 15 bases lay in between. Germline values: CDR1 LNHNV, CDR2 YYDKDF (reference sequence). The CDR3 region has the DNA TGTGCCACCAAAGCAGAGGGCCCCCCAGATACGCAGTATTTT. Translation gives CATKAEGPPDTQYF.

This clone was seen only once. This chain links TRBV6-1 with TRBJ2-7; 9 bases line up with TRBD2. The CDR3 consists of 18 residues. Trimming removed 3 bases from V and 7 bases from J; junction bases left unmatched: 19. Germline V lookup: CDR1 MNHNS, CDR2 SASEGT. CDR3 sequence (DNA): TGTGCCAGCAGTGAGAGCGGCCTAGCGGGATTTCCGCTGAGAGAGCAGTACTTC. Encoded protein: CASSESGLAGFPLREQYF.

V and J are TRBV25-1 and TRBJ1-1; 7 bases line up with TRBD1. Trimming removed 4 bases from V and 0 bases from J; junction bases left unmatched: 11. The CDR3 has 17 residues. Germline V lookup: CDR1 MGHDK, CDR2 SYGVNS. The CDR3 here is CASSADRPEVVNTEAFF. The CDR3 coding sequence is TGTGCCAGCAGTGCGGACAGGCCGGAGGTGGTGAACACTGAAGCTTTCTTT.

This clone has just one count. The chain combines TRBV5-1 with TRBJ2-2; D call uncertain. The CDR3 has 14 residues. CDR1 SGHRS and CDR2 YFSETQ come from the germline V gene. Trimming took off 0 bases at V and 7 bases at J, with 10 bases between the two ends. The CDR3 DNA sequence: TGCGCCAGCAGCTTGGGACTCCCCAGCGGGGAGCTGTTTTTT. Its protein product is CASSLGLPSGELFF. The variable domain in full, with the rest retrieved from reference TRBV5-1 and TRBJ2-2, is KAGVTQTPRYLIKTRGQQVTLSCSPISGHRSVSWYQQTPGQGLQFLFEYFSETQRNKGNFPGRFSGRQFSNSRSEMNVSTLELGDSALYLCASSLGLPSGELFFGEGSRLTVL.

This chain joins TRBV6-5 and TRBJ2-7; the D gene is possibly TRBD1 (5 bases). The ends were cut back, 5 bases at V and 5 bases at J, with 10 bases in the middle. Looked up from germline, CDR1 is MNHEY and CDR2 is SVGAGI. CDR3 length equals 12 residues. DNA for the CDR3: TGTGCCAGCAGTAGGGGTCTAGACGAGCAGTACTTC. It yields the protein CASSRGLDEQYF.